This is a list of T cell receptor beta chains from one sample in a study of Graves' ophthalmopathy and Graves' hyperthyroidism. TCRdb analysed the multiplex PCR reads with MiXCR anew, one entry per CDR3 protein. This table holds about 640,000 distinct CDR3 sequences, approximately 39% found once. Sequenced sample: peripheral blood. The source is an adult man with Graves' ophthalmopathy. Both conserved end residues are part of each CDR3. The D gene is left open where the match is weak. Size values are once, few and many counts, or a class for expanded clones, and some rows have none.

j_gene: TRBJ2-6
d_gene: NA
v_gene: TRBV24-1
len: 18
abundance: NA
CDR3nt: TGTGCCAGCTCACCACCGAACTCACAGGTTTCTGGGGCCAACGTCCTGACTTTC
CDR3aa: CASSPPNSQVSGANVLTF

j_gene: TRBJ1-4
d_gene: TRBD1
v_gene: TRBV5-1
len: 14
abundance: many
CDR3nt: TGCGCCAGCAGCATGGGACAGGGGGATGAAAAACTGTTTTTT
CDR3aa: CASSMGQGDEKLFF

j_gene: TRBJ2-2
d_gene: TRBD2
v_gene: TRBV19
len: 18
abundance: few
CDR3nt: TGTGCCAGTAGTATTTGGCCGGGACTAGCGGGAATCACCGGGGAGCTGTTTTTT
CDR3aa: CASSIWPGLAGITGELFF

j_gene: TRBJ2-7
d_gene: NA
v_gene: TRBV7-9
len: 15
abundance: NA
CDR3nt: TGTGCCAGCAGCTTTGGCAGGGGGGAAACCTACGAGCAGTACTTC
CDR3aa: CASSFGRGETYEQYF

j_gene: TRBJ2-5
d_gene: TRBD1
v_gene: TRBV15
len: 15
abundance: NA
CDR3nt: TGTGCCACCAGCGCCCCCCGACAGGGCATAGAGACCCAGTACTTC
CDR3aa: CATSAPRQGIETQYF

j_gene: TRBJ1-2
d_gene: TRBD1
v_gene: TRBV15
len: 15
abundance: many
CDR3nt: TGTGCCACCAGCAGCGACGGAACAGGGGTTTTTGGCTACACCTTC
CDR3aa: CATSSDGTGVFGYTF

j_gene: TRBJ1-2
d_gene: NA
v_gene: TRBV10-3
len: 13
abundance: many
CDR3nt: TGTGCCATCAGTGGAACCGGGACATATGGCTACACCTTC
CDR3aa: CAISGTGTYGYTF

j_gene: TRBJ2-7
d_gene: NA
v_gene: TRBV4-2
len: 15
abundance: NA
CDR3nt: TGTGCCAGCAGCCAAGATTTGGCGGTCCCCTACGAGCAGTACTTC
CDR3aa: CASSQDLAVPYEQYF

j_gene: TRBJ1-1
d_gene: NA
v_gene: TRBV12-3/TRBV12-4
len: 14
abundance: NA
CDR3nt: TGTGCCAGCAGTTTACGGTCTGCGGCCAAAGAAGCTTTCTTT
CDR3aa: CASSLRSAAKEAFF

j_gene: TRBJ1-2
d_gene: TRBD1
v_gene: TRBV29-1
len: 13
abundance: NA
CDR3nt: TGCAGCGTCCGGGACAGGGGTTTTTTGGGCTACACCTTC
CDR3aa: CSVRDRGFLGYTF

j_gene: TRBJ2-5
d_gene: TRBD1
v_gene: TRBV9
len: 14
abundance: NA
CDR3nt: TGTGCCAGCAGCGGCAACAGGGGGTCGGAGACCCAGTACTTC
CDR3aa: CASSGNRGSETQYF

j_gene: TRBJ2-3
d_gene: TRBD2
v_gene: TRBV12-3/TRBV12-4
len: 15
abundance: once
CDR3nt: TGTGCTAGTGGTTTGGCCCGGCGGGAGACAGATACGCAGTATTTT
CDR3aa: CASGLARRETDTQYF

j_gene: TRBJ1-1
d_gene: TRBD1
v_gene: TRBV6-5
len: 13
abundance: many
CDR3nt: TGTGCCAGCAGGGGGACAGATAACACTGAAGCTTTCTTT
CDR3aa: CASRGTDNTEAFF

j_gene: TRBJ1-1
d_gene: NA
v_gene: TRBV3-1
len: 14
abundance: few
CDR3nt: TGTGCCAGCAGCCTTGGTTGGGTGAACACTGAAGCTTTCTTT
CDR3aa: CASSLGWVNTEAFF

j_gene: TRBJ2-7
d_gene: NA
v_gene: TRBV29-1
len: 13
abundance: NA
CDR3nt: TGCAGCGTTAAAGGGGCGGTCACAGGCGAGCAGTACTTC
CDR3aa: CSVKGAVTGEQYF

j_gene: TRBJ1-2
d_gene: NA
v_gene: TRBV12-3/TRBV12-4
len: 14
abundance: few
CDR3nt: TGTGCCAGCAGTTTGGCCCCTGGGATCTATGGCTACACCTTC
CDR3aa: CASSLAPGIYGYTF

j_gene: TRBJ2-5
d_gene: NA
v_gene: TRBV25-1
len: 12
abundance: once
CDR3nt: TGTGCCAGCAGTCCGCCAAAGGAGACCCAGTACTTC
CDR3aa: CASSPPKETQYF

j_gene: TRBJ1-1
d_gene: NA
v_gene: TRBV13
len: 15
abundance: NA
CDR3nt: TGTGCCAGCAGCCGAAGCGTAGGGAGGAACACTGAAGCTTTCTTT
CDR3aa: CASSRSVGRNTEAFF

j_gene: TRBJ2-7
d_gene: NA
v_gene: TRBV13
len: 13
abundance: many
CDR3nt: TGTGCCAGCAGCCCCTCCGGTGCCTACGAGCAGTACTTC
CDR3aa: CASSPSGAYEQYF

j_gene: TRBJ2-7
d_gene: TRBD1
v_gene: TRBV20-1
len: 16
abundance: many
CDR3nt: TGCAGTGCTAGTCCAGCCACTACGGGACAGCGATACGAGCAGTACTTC
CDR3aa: CSASPATTGQRYEQYF